Listed here are 30 T cell receptor beta chains from one sample, sequenced in a study of Ad26.COV2.S vaccination and SARS-CoV-2 variants. Sample treatment: some 19 received Ad26.COV2.S at low or high dose, single or two shots; about 5 received placebo; per-sample allocation not given. Samples were taken on day 63 after the first vaccine or placebo injection. Libraries were prepared by immunoSEQ multiplex PCR; TCRdb keeps only in-frame clonotypes and omits some of them. Counted here are roughly 420,000 clones, 89% occurring once; the ten biggest clones make up about 2.5%. Sequenced here: peripheral blood, sampled in a trial of Ad26.COV2.S vaccine versus placebo. The source is a person between 18 and 60 years old who received the Ad26.COV2.S COVID-19 vaccine or a placebo.

This rearrangement joins TRBV7-8 to TRBJ1-1; tentative D call: TRBD1 (6 bases). The CDR3 consists of 15 residues. Germline CDR1 is SGHVS and CDR2 is FQNEAQ. Trimming pared 3 bases from V and 0 bases from J, leaving 11 bases between. CDR3: CASSFLGGVNTEAFF. In nucleotides, the CDR3 is TGTGCCAGCAGCTTTTTAGGGGGGGTGAACACTGAAGCTTTCTTT.

Only one count was recorded for this clone. This chain joins TRBV7-3 and TRBJ2-5, with 7 nucleotides matching TRBD2. Germline values: CDR1 SGHTA, CDR2 FQGTGA. The CDR3 consists of 13 residues. Trimming removed 2 bases from V and 5 bases from J; junction bases left unmatched: 2. Here the CDR3 DNA reads TGTGCCAGCAGCTTACAACTAGCGGAGACCCAGTACTTC. Translation: CASSLQLAETQYF.

This clone has a single count. J is TRBJ2-1 and V is TRBV18; D is undetermined. The CDR3 has 14 residues. In germline, CDR1 is KGHSH, CDR2 LQKENI. Trimming removed 0 bases at V and 6 bases at J, with 9 bases between. The CDR3 region has the DNA TGTGCCAGCTCACCACCGTCTGTTGGCAATGAGCAGTTCTTC. Its protein product is CASSPPSVGNEQFF.

This clone was recorded only once. The CDR3 nucleotides are TGTGCCAGCAGCCCAATTGGGACTAGCGGGATTTCGGGCACAGATACGCAGTATTTT. This sequence encodes CASSPIGTSGISGTDTQYF. This chain joins TRBV4-2 and TRBJ2-3, with 13 bases identical to TRBD2. CDR3 length: 19 amino acids. V lost 4 bases to trimming and J lost 1 base; unmatched junction nucleotides: 11. CDR1 and CDR2 from the germline V gene are LGHNA and YNFKEQ.

This clone occurred once. The genes are TRBV18 and TRBJ2-5; the D gene is possibly TRBD2 (6 bases). CDR1 and CDR2 from the germline V gene are KGHSH and LQKENI. The V gene lost 3 bases and the J gene lost 5 bases, with 16 bases spanning the gap. The CDR3 runs 15 residues. This CDR3 is CASSPGGGRRETQYF. CDR3 in DNA: TGTGCCAGCTCACCGGGTGGAGGGCGTCGGGAGACCCAGTACTTC.

The rearrangement links TRBV9 to TRBJ2-2, with D hard to call. V was trimmed by 2 bases and J by 7 bases, leaving 12 bases between them. Germline V gene lookup returns CDR1 SGDLS and CDR2 YYNGEE. The CDR3 covers 14 residues. Written as DNA, the CDR3 is TGTGCCAGCAGCGTGGCCGGGCTAGGCGGGGAGCTGTTTTTT. Translated: CASSVAGLGGELFF. Based on the CDR3 plus reference TRBV9 and TRBJ2-2, the full variable domain is DSGVTQTPKHLITATGQRVTLRCSPRSGDLSVYWYQQSLDQGLQFLIQYYNGEERAKGNILERFSAQQFPDLHSELNLSSLELGDSALYFCASSVAGLGGELFFGEGSRLTVL.

The chain has TRBV11-2 and TRBJ1-6; tentatively, D is TRBD1 (5 bases). This CDR3 is 17 amino acids long. Per germline, CDR1 SGHAT and CDR2 FQNNGV. The V and J ends lost 0 bases and 3 bases respectively, with 12 bases between them. The CDR3 loop reads CASSLEEGYNYNSPLHF. Written as DNA, the CDR3 is TGTGCCAGCAGCTTAGAGGAGGGGTACAACTATAATTCACCCCTCCACTTT.

The chain joins TRBV10-3 to TRBJ2-1; TRBD1 matches at 8 bases. V shed 4 bases and J 10 bases; nucleotides not matched to a gene: 6. The CDR3 covers 13 residues. Germline loops: CDR1 ENHRY, CDR2 SYGVKD. In nucleotides, the CDR3 is TGTGCCATCAGTGGATTACAGGGGGGAGAGCAGTTCTTC. This encodes CAISGLQGGEQFF.

The chain carries TRBV27 and TRBJ2-1, with no clear D. The CDR3 contains 13 residues. Germline V gives CDR1 MNHEY, CDR2 SMNVEV (reference sequence). The ends were cut back, 0 bases at V and 6 bases at J, with 6 bases in the middle. CDR3 in DNA: TGTGCCAGCAGTTTATCCCCTTCCAATGAGCAGTTCTTC. This sequence encodes CASSLSPSNEQFF.

CDR3 region: CASSQVEAGVNEQFF. The CDR3 DNA reads as TGCGCCAGCAGCCAAGTAGAGGCAGGGGTTAATGAGCAGTTCTTC. The chain has TRBV4-3 and TRBJ2-1; possible D gene TRBD1, 6 bases. Trimming pared 1 base from V and 7 bases from J, leaving 14 bases between. This CDR3 has 15 amino acids. Per the germline V gene, CDR1 is LGHNA and CDR2 is YSLEER.

This chain links TRBV29-1 with TRBJ1-2, with D perhaps TRBD1 (5 bases). This CDR3 is 10 amino acids long. The V gene's germline CDR1 is SQVTM and CDR2 ANQGSEA. DNA of the CDR3: TGCGGGGCGGGGGTGGATGGCTACACCTTC. This encodes CGAGVDGYTF. Variable domain in full (rest from reference TRBV29-1 and TRBJ1-2): SAVISQKPSRDICQRGTSLTIQCQVDSQVTMMFWYRQQPGQSLTLIATANQGSEATYESGFVIDKFPISRPNLTFSTLTVSNMSPEDSSIYLCGAGVDGYTFGSGTRLTVV.

The DNA of the CDR3 is TGTGCCAGCAGTTACTCGGGACAGGGTACTGAAGCTTTCTTT. Its translation: CASSYSGQGTEAFF. This chain joins TRBV6-2 or TRBV6-3 and TRBJ1-1; 9 nucleotides align to TRBD1. V shed 0 bases, J shed 5 bases, and the junction held 1 base outside the gene matches. CDR3 size: 14 residues. Germline V CDR1 and CDR2: MNHEY, SVGEGT.

This rearrangement joins TRBV28 to TRBJ1-2, with D possibly TRBD1 on 6 matching bases. The V end lost 5 bases, the J end lost 4 bases, and 14 bases lay between the germline ends. This CDR3 has 14 residues. CDR1 is MDHEN, CDR2 SYDVKM, per germline. The CDR3: CASSIPGGSYGYTF. CDR3 bases: TGTGCCAGCAGTATCCCCGGGGGCAGCTATGGCTACACCTTC.

On this clone: Other DNA sequences from this sample encode an identical CDR3 as well. Here the CDR3 reads CASSPPGGGNTEAFF. The CDR3 nucleotides are TGTGCCAGCTCACCACCCGGTGGGGGGAACACTGAAGCTTTCTTT. J is TRBJ1-1 and V is TRBV18; D might be TRBD1 (5 bases). The CDR3 consists of 15 residues. Trimming took 0 bases from V and 1 from J, leaving 9 bases between them. Germline CDR1 is KGHSH and CDR2 is LQKENI.

This chain joins TRBV7-2 and TRBJ2-6, with D tentatively TRBD1 (6 bases). CDR1 is SGHTA, CDR2 FQGNSA, per germline. The CDR3 totals 19 residues. V was shortened by 3 bases and J by 5 bases, with 23 bases between the two germline ends. CDR3 region: CASSFRWGHPSSRANVLTF. CDR3 nucleotides: TGTGCCAGCAGCTTTCGGTGGGGACACCCCAGCTCGAGGGCCAACGTCCTGACTTTC.

The J gene is TRBJ2-3, the V gene TRBV27, with 12 bases that match TRBD2. The V gene end was trimmed by 5 bases and the J gene end by 8 bases; junction bases not matched to a gene: 11. CDR1 and CDR2 (germline): MNHEY, SMNVEV (reference sequence). CDR3 length equals 16 residues. CDR3 residues: CASSPRLAGARGTQYF. CDR3 nucleotide sequence: TGTGCCAGCAGTCCCCGACTAGCGGGGGCCAGGGGTACGCAGTATTTT.

V and J are TRBV15 and TRBJ1-6, with D unresolved. The CDR3 extends over 14 amino acids. Germline V gene data show CDR1 as LNHNV and CDR2 as YYDKDF (reference sequence). V was trimmed by 0 bases and J by 10 bases, leaving 10 bases between them. The CDR3 here is CATSRDRSQSPLHF. Written as DNA, the CDR3 is TGTGCCACCAGCAGAGATCGTTCGCAATCACCCCTCCACTTT.

The chain uses TRBV6-1 and TRBJ2-7; possible D gene TRBD1, 6 bases. Trimming removed 3 bases at V and 2 bases at J, with 17 bases between. CDR3 length equals 16 residues. The germline gives CDR1 MNHNS, CDR2 SASEGT. This chain's CDR3 is CASSDAPHRVPYEQYV. The CDR3 nucleotides read TGTGCCAGCAGTGACGCTCCCCACAGGGTACCCTACGAGCAGTACGTC.

V gene TRBV6-5 combines with J gene TRBJ2-7; the match to TRBD1 covers 7 bases. V was clipped by 2 bases and J by 6 bases; unmatched bases: 4. Germline loops: CDR1 MNHEY, CDR2 SVGAGI. The CDR3 runs 13 residues. CDR3 residues: CASSYHTGVEQYF. DNA of the CDR3: TGTGCCAGCAGTTACCACACAGGGGTCGAGCAGTACTTC.

This chain uses TRBV5-1 with TRBJ2-3, with D unclear. V lost 1 base and J lost 4, with 13 bases in between. The CDR3 has 15 residues. Germline values: CDR1 SGHRS, CDR2 YFSETQ. In DNA form, the CDR3 reads TGCGCCAGCAGCTTGCCGGCGGCGGCGGCAGATACGCAGTATTTT. It codes for CASSLPAAAADTQYF.

The CDR3 bases are TGTGCCAGCAGCTTAACCGGGGCCTTAAACTATGGCTACACCTTC. It is translated as CASSLTGALNYGYTF. The chain carries TRBV7-9 and TRBJ1-2, with a possible D match to TRBD1 (5 bases). The CDR3 consists of 15 residues. The germline gives CDR1 SEHNR, CDR2 FQNEAQ (reference sequence). Trimming removed 2 bases from V and 2 bases from J, with 12 bases in between.

This clone was seen only once. V gene TRBV4-1 combines with J gene TRBJ1-5, with D perhaps TRBD1 (5 bases). In germline, CDR1 is MGHRA, CDR2 YSYEKL. This CDR3 region has 15 residues. Between the trimmed V and J ends, which lost 4 bases and 6 bases, there was a span of 16 bases. The CDR3 protein is CASSLGTVGSQPQHF. The CDR3 DNA reads TGCGCCAGCAGCCTCGGGACTGTGGGATCTCAGCCCCAGCATTTT.

The rearrangement links TRBV4-1 to TRBJ1-2; perhaps TRBD1 as D (5 bases). Deletions cut 2 bases from V and 4 bases from J, with 14 bases between. CDR1 and CDR2 (germline): MGHRA, YSYEKL. The CDR3 totals 15 residues. Here the CDR3 DNA reads TGCGCCAGCAGCCAACCTTTTCCGGGGGGCTATGGCTACACCTTC. Encoded protein: CASSQPFPGGYGYTF.

This clone has just one count. This chain links TRBV7-9 with TRBJ2-2; a weak D match, TRBD1 (7 bases). This CDR3 has 15 residues. Germline CDR1 and CDR2: SEHNR and FQNEAQ (reference sequence). Trimming cost V 8 bases and J 3 bases, with 16 bases left between them. The CDR3 spells CASPGGTSYTGELFF. The CDR3, as DNA: TGTGCCAGCCCAGGGGGGACTTCTTACACCGGGGAGCTGTTTTTT.

This chain uses TRBV4-1 with TRBJ2-7; D not resolved. The V gene's germline CDR1 is MGHRA and CDR2 YSYEKL. Trimming cost V 4 bases and J 4 bases, with 11 bases left between them. The CDR3 loop spans 13 amino acids. For the CDR3, the DNA is TGCGCCAGCAGCCGGGTCGGTGGGTACGAGCAGTACTTC. Encoded protein: CASSRVGGYEQYF.

CDR3 coding DNA: TGTGCCAGCAGCTTGGAGGGGCAAGATACGCAGTATTTT. Protein sequence: CASSLEGQDTQYF. V gene TRBV5-4 combines with J gene TRBJ2-3, with D possibly matching TRBD1 (5 bases). This CDR3 region has 13 residues. V was clipped by 0 bases and J by 5 bases, with 7 bases between them. In germline, CDR1 is SGHNT, CDR2 YYREEE (reference sequence).

V and J are TRBV6-5 and TRBJ1-5; D possibly corresponds to TRBD1 (6 bases). Trimming pared 6 bases from V and 5 bases from J, leaving 17 bases between. Germline V gene lookup returns CDR1 MNHEY and CDR2 SVGAGI. This CDR3 is built from 15 residues. The CDR3 DNA reads as TGTGCCAGCAGCCGCCAAGGGGGGACTTATCAGCCCCAGCATTTT. It specifies CASSRQGGTYQPQHF.

The CDR3 reads CASSVGGTRAYEQYF. The DNA for the CDR3 is TGTGCCAGCAGTGTCGGGGGGACCCGGGCCTACGAGCAGTACTTC. The V and J genes are TRBV2 and TRBJ2-7; 7 positions match TRBD2. Looked up from germline, CDR1 is SNHLY and CDR2 is FYNNEI. J gave up 2 bases and V 4 bases, and 8 bases lay outside the gene matches. The CDR3 is 15 residues long.

This chain joins TRBV2 and TRBJ2-3, with a tentative D call TRBD2 (5 bases). CDR1 is SNHLY and CDR2 is FYNNEI in the germline V gene. The CDR3 covers 14 residues. Deletions cut 3 bases from V and 2 bases from J, with 9 bases between. CDR3: CASSDIGDTDTQYF. CDR3 nucleotide sequence: TGTGCCAGCAGTGATATCGGGGACACAGATACGCAGTATTTT.

The chain employs TRBV28 and TRBJ1-6, with D unclear. V was trimmed by 7 bases and J by 7 bases, leaving 17 bases between them. The germline V gene encodes CDR1 MDHEN and CDR2 SYDVKM. This CDR3 comprises 15 residues. CDR3 nucleotides: TGTGCCAGCAAACCAATCAGAAAAAAGAATTCACCCCTCCACTTT. This sequence encodes CASKPIRKKNSPLHF.